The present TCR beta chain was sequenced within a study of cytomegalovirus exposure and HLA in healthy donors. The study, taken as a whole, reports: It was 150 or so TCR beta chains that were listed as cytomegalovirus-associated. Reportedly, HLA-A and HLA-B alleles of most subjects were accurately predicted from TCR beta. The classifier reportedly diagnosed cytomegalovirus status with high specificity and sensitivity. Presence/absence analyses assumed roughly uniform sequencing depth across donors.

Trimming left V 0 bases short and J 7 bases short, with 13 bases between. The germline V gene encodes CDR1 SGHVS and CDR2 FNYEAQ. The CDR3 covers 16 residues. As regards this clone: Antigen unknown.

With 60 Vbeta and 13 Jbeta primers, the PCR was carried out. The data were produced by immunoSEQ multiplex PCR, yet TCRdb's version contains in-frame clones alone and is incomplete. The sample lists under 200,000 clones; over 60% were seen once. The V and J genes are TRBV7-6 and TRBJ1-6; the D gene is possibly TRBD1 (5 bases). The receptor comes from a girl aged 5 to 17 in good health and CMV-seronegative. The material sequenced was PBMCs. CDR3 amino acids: CASSLAQAGMNSPLHF. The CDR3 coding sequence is TGTGCCAGCAGCTTAGCGCAGGCAGGGATGAATTCACCCCTCCACTTT.